This T cell receptor beta chain was documented in a study of shared clonotypes between healthy human individuals. Findings and caveats of the study: The study found lower generation probabilities in non-shared clonotypes than in those shared by all four donors.

On this clone: Its target is not known.

Looked up from germline, CDR1 is SGDLS and CDR2 is YYNGEE. There are 14 residues in the CDR3. V dropped 3 bases and J dropped 7; count of bases not matched to a gene: 3. Every contributor of samples was a Caucasian grown-up residing in Nashville, Tennessee. A CD45RA+ naive subset and a CD45RA-negative memory subset were split from CD4+ cells. Every subset's genomic DNA went evenly onto several immunoSEQ plates. TCRdb keeps only in-frame clones here, not all; method: immunoSEQ multiplex PCR. Among over 2 million clones listed, 90% to 95% were seen once. This sequence originates from a man in his late teens or twenties in good health. Sequenced sample: naive CD4+ T cells sorted from blood. Subset indicated: CD45RA+ positively selected. V usage is TRBV9 and J usage is TRBJ1-6; TRBD1 matches 8 bases. CDR3 region: CASSGDRPNSPLHF. DNA for the CDR3: TGTGCCAGCAGCGGGGACAGGCCCAATTCACCCCTCCACTTT.